Listed here are 27 T cell receptor beta chains from one sample, sequenced in a study of blood T cell repertoires in COVID-19. TCRdb's table, derived via immunoSEQ multiplex PCR, lists solely in-frame clones and lacks some. The sample records 250,000 or so clones, around 83% being singletons. The sample comprised peripheral blood. The receptors originated from a man in his forties who had recovered from COVID-19.

Only one count was recorded for this clone. The chain links TRBV7-9 to TRBJ2-7; TRBD2 matches 11 bases. The CDR3 has 15 residues. The trim removed 2 bases at V and 2 bases at J, leaving 2 bases unmatched. Germline loops: CDR1 SEHNR, CDR2 FQNEAQ (reference sequence). The chain's CDR3 is CASSLISGGAYEQYF. CDR3 DNA: TGTGCCAGCAGCTTAATTAGCGGGGGGGCCTACGAGCAGTACTTC.

V is TRBV2 and J is TRBJ2-1; 10 bases are shared with TRBD2. The germline V gene has CDR1 SNHLY and CDR2 FYNNEI. V trimming: 9 bases; J trimming: 10 bases; junction bases outside the gene matches: 15. The CDR3 consists of 15 residues. The CDR3 reads CASSSGSSTVREQFF. CDR3 sequence (DNA): TGTGCCAGTTCTAGCGGGAGCAGCACGGTACGCGAGCAGTTCTTC.

The CDR3: CASEGRTGELFF. CDR3 DNA sequence: TGTGCTTCGGAGGGCCGGACCGGGGAGCTGTTTTTT. The V and J genes are TRBV19 and TRBJ2-2; TRBD2 might be the D (6 bases). The CDR3 covers 12 residues. Germline V gene lookup returns CDR1 LNHDA and CDR2 SQIVND (reference sequence).

A word on this clone: Its ends do not fully match the called genes, so a read error is possible. The chain joins TRBV20-1 to TRBJ1-4; 7 positions match TRBD1. Germline CDR1 is DFQATT and CDR2 is SNEGSKA (reference sequence). CDR3 length equals 11 residues. The CDR3 DNA sequence: TGCAGTGCTACACTTACCGACAGGGCCATTTTT. This translates into CSATLTDRAIF.

The count of this clone is one. The rearrangement links TRBV19 to TRBJ1-4; perhaps TRBD1 as D (5 bases). Per the germline V gene, CDR1 is LNHDA and CDR2 is SQIVND (reference sequence). Trimming stripped 4 bases from V and 8 bases from J, with 14 bases between. This CDR3 has 14 amino acids. The CDR3 sequence: CASSNQGGREKLFF. For the CDR3, the DNA is TGTGCCAGTAGTAATCAGGGTGGACGGGAAAAACTGTTTTTT.

This chain's CDR3 is CASRLTSGSNTGELFF. The CDR3, as DNA: TGTGCCAGCAGGCTGACTAGCGGGAGTAACACCGGGGAGCTGTTTTTT. The chain employs TRBV7-2 and TRBJ2-2; 12 bases are shared with TRBD2. The CDR3 length is 16 residues. Trimming at V came to 6 bases and at J to 2 bases, leaving 4 bases not matched to a gene. Germline V gene sequence: CDR1 SGHTA, CDR2 FQGNSA.

This clone was seen once. The same CDR3 also results from other DNA sequences found in this sample. V is TRBV7-2 and J is TRBJ2-5; D is perhaps TRBD2 (6 bases). Trimming removed 5 bases at V and 5 bases at J, with 15 bases between. Per the germline V gene, CDR1 is SGHTA and CDR2 is FQGNSA. The CDR3 consists of 14 residues. Here the CDR3 DNA reads TGTGCCAGCAGCCCCCTGGGTCTAGCGGAGACCCAGTACTTC. It yields the protein CASSPLGLAETQYF.

The rearrangement uses TRBV19 and TRBJ2-3, with a tentative D call TRBD2 (5 bases). Germline V gene sequence: CDR1 LNHDA, CDR2 SQIVND (reference sequence). Trimming stripped 7 bases from V and 0 bases from J, with 8 bases between. The CDR3 extends over 13 amino acids. CDR3 loop: CASTAGSTDTQYF. CDR3 in DNA: TGTGCCAGTACGGCGGGTAGCACAGATACGCAGTATTTT. The complete variable domain, with remaining parts taken from reference TRBV19 and TRBJ2-3, reads DGGITQSPKYLFRKEGQNVTLSCEQNLNHDAMYWYRQDPGQGLRLIYYSQIVNDFQKGDIAEGYSVSREKKESFPLTVTSAQKNPTAFYLCASTAGSTDTQYFGPGTRLTVL.

This chain joins TRBV5-5 and TRBJ1-1; D is undetermined. The V gene's germline CDR1 is SGHKS and CDR2 YYEKEE (reference sequence). There are 14 residues in the CDR3. Trimming removed 1 base from V and 1 base from J, with 8 bases in between. CDR3 DNA sequence: TGTGCCAGCAGCTTGATTTGGCAGAACACTGAAGCTTTCTTT. Its protein product is CASSLIWQNTEAFF.

V usage is TRBV12-3 or TRBV12-4 and J usage is TRBJ2-1; 8 nucleotides line up with TRBD2. This CDR3 contains 13 residues. Germline trimming cut 6 bases from V and 7 bases from J; bases unmatched to any gene: 5. Here the CDR3 DNA reads TGTGCCAGCAGCCCGGGACTAGTGAATGAGCAGTTCTTC. Its protein product is CASSPGLVNEQFF.

V is TRBV11-2 and J is TRBJ2-5; 7 positions match TRBD1. CDR3 length equals 18 residues. The junction had 20 bases not matched to a gene; V was cut back by 5 bases and J by 5 bases. Per the germline V gene, CDR1 is SGHAT and CDR2 is FQNNGV. CDR3 bases: TGTGCCAGCAGCCTAACATTTACAGGGGCCCGAAAGGGGGAGACCCAGTACTTC. This sequence encodes CASSLTFTGARKGETQYF.

This sequence joins TRBV7-9 and TRBJ2-3; D possibly corresponds to TRBD2 (7 bases). This CDR3 has 16 residues. V was cut by 5 bases and J by 6 bases, with 21 bases left in between. Per the germline V gene, CDR1 is SEHNR and CDR2 is FQNEAQ (reference sequence). CDR3 sequence (DNA): TGTGCCAGCAGCCTTTGGGGGGGGACACTTGCGGATACGCAGTATTTT. The encoded protein is CASSLWGGTLADTQYF.

This chain joins TRBV11-3 and TRBJ2-7; no firm D call. The germline V gene encodes CDR1 SGHNT and CDR2 YENEEA. The CDR3 consists of 14 residues. V lost 3 bases, J lost 2 bases, and 11 bases lay in between. CDR3 sequence (DNA): TGTGCCAGCAGCTTGTCCAGTTCAACCTACGAGCAGTACTTC. Translating it yields CASSLSSSTYEQYF.

V is TRBV28 and J is TRBJ1-2; D is unclear. The V end lost 5 bases, the J end lost 4 bases, and 5 bases lay between the germline ends. CDR1 is MDHEN and CDR2 is SYDVKM in the germline V gene. This CDR3 has 11 amino acids. The CDR3 loop is CASSVRYGYTF. CDR3 coding DNA: TGTGCCAGCAGTGTCCGCTATGGCTACACCTTC.

The V gene is TRBV7-8, the J gene TRBJ2-5, with 10 bases matching TRBD2. The germline V gene encodes CDR1 SGHVS and CDR2 FQNEAQ. Unmatched junction bases numbered 6, after V lost 5 bases and J lost 0 bases. The CDR3 totals 16 residues. For the CDR3, the DNA is TGTGCCAGCAGCCCTCTAGCGGGAGAGTACCAAGAGACCCAGTACTTC. It encodes CASSPLAGEYQETQYF.

V gene TRBV12-5 combines with J gene TRBJ2-2; TRBD1 matches 10 bases. Germline V gene sequence: CDR1 LGHNT, CDR2 FRNRAP. The CDR3 is made up of 16 amino acids. V dropped 6 bases and J dropped 4; count of bases not matched to a gene: 8. CDR3 sequence (DNA): TGTGCTAGTGGCCCGACCGGGACAGGGGCCACCGGGGAGCTGTTTTTT. The encoded protein is CASGPTGTGATGELFF. The full variable domain, with the rest looked up from reference TRBV12-5 and TRBJ2-2, is DARVTQTPRHKVTEMGQEVTMRCQPILGHNTVFWYRQTMMQGLELLAYFRNRAPLDDSGMPKDRFSAEMPDATLATLKIQPSEPRDSAVYFCASGPTGTGATGELFFGEGSRLTVL.

The chain carries TRBV2 and TRBJ2-3; 10 bases fit TRBD2. CDR1 SNHLY and CDR2 FYNNEI come from the germline V gene. The J segment lost 6 bases and the V segment lost 3 bases, leaving 12 bases of the junction unmatched. The CDR3 consists of 17 residues. The CDR3 protein is CASSDGAGGPRGDTQYF. As DNA, the CDR3 is TGTGCCAGCAGTGATGGAGCGGGAGGGCCAAGGGGTGATACGCAGTATTTT.

The CDR3 spells CASSLDGTNTDTQYF. The DNA for the CDR3 is TGTGCCAGCAGCTTAGATGGGACTAACACAGATACGCAGTATTTT. This rearrangement joins TRBV7-2 to TRBJ2-3; 7 nucleotides align to TRBD2. CDR1 and CDR2 from the germline V gene are SGHTA and FQGNSA. V lost 1 base to trimming and J lost 2 bases; unmatched junction nucleotides: 3. The length of the CDR3 is 15 residues. The whole variable domain, filled in from reference TRBV7-2 and TRBJ2-3, reads GAGVSQSPSNKVTEKGKDVELRCDPISGHTALYWYRQSLGQGLEFLIYFQGNSAPDKSGLPSDRFSAERTGGSVSTLTIQRTQQEDSAVYLCASSLDGTNTDTQYFGPGTRLTVL.

This chain links TRBV7-9 with TRBJ1-2; 9 bases line up with TRBD1. V lost 4 bases and J lost 9; bases outside the gene matches: 9. Germline CDR1 is SEHNR and CDR2 is FQNEAQ (reference sequence). The CDR3 is 14 residues long. The CDR3 loop reads CASSWADRGSSYTF. In DNA form, the CDR3 reads TGTGCCAGCAGCTGGGCGGACAGGGGTTCGAGCTACACCTTC.

This clone has just one count. The chain combines TRBV4-1 with TRBJ2-1, with a weak D call TRBD2 (6 bases). Germline CDR1 reads MGHRA; CDR2 reads YSYEKL. The V end lost 0 bases, the J end lost 0 bases, and 15 bases lay between the germline ends. The CDR3 is 18 residues long. The CDR3 loop reads CASSQEAGPPSSYNEQFF. The CDR3 DNA follows: TGCGCCAGCAGCCAAGAGGCGGGGCCCCCGAGCTCCTACAATGAGCAGTTCTTC.

The chain is built from TRBV19 and TRBJ2-3; TRBD1 matches 9 bases. The trim removed 2 bases at V and 6 bases at J, leaving 6 bases unmatched. This CDR3 region has 15 residues. Germline V gene lookup returns CDR1 LNHDA and CDR2 SQIVND (reference sequence). The CDR3 reads CASSITGTGSDTQYF. CDR3 nucleotides: TGTGCCAGTAGTATAACCGGGACAGGGTCGGATACGCAGTATTTT.

The rearrangement joins TRBV9 to TRBJ2-5; D is possibly TRBD2 (5 bases). The length of the CDR3 is 15 residues. Germline CDR1 reads SGDLS; CDR2 reads YYNGEE. Trimming took 0 bases from V and 4 from J, leaving 13 bases between them. CDR3 nucleotide sequence: TGTGCCAGCAGCGTAGTCCCGGGAAGGGTAGAGACCCAGTACTTC. As protein: CASSVVPGRVETQYF. Looking up the rest from reference TRBV9 and TRBJ2-5 gives the full variable domain: DSGVTQTPKHLITATGQRVTLRCSPRSGDLSVYWYQQSLDQGLQFLIQYYNGEERAKGNILERFSAQQFPDLHSELNLSSLELGDSALYFCASSVVPGRVETQYFGPGTRLLVL.

This clone was detected only a few times. V gene TRBV27 combines with J gene TRBJ2-7, with TRBD1 identical over 9 bases. J lost 3 bases, V lost 0 bases, and 3 bases had no gene match. The germline V gene encodes CDR1 MNHEY and CDR2 SMNVEV (reference sequence). This CDR3 is 15 amino acids long. In DNA, the CDR3 is TGTGCCAGCAGTTTATCGACGGGACAGGGCTACGAGCAGTACTTC. Amino acid sequence: CASSLSTGQGYEQYF.

CDR3 residues: CASSARQGWSGNTIYF. DNA for the CDR3: TGTGCCAGCAGCGCAAGACAGGGGTGGTCTGGAAACACCATATATTTT. The chain couples TRBV9 to TRBJ1-3, with 8 bases matching TRBD1. Germline CDR1 SGDLS, CDR2 YYNGEE. CDR3 length: 16 amino acids. The trim removed 3 bases at V and 1 base at J, leaving 6 bases unmatched.

The chain is built from TRBV29-1 and TRBJ1-2; D uncertain. V was trimmed by 2 bases and J by 6 bases, leaving 7 bases between them. This CDR3 contains 11 residues. Germline V gene sequence: CDR1 SQVTM, CDR2 ANQGSEA. The DNA for the CDR3 is TGCAGCGTTGAATCGTTTGATGGCTACACCTTC. It yields the protein CSVESFDGYTF. Filled out from reference TRBV29-1 and TRBJ1-2, the complete variable domain reads SAVISQKPSRDICQRGTSLTIQCQVDSQVTMMFWYRQQPGQSLTLIATANQGSEATYESGFVIDKFPISRPNLTFSTLTVSNMSPEDSSIYLCSVESFDGYTFGSGTRLTVV.

The chain recombines TRBV10-1 with TRBJ2-7, with TRBD2 matching over 9 bases. Germline V CDR1 and CDR2: WNHNN, SYGVQD (reference sequence). With 10 bases clipped from V and 5 bases from J, the junction kept 9 bases outside the gene matches. The CDR3 totals 13 residues. CDR3 sequence reads: CATSRTSVHEQYF. CDR3 DNA sequence: TGCGCCACCAGCAGGACTAGCGTCCACGAGCAGTACTTC.

The rearrangement joins TRBV4-1 to TRBJ1-2, with a tentative D call TRBD1 (5 bases). Germline V gene data show CDR1 as MGHRA and CDR2 as YSYEKL. The ends were cut back, 2 bases at V and 2 bases at J, with 15 bases in the middle. The length of the CDR3 is 16 residues. CDR3 protein: CASSQLTTATNYGYTF. In DNA, the CDR3 is TGCGCCAGCAGCCAATTAACGACAGCCACAAACTATGGCTACACCTTC.